A single T cell receptor (beta chain) is shown here with its context. No antigen is known for it. Generated by immunoSEQ multiplex PCR, the TCRdb table keeps only in-frame clones and is missing some. The repertoire has approximately 72,000 clones, more than 65% of them found once; the top ten carry under 2%. The data belong to a study of OX40 agonist ivuxolimab in advanced cancers. General study results and limits: Blood T cells, both CD4+ and CD8+, expanded clonally by week 6 at 0.1 to 3.0 mg/kg. Low clonal expansion, among the lowest seen, marked partial responders at 0.1-3.0 mg/kg.

Trimming stripped 5 bases from V and 5 bases from J, with 16 bases between. The CDR3 is made up of 14 amino acids. In germline, CDR1 is SGHNT, CDR2 YENEEA. The chain links TRBV11-3 to TRBJ2-7; D possibly uses TRBD1 or TRBD2 (5 bases each). The material sequenced was CD4+ or CD8+ T cells sorted from blood, taken in a trial of the OX40 agonist ivuxolimab. The source of this sequence is an adult with an advanced solid tumor such as melanoma, head and neck, liver or kidney cancer. The CDR3 spells CASSPGAVDDEQYF. CDR3 coding DNA: TGTGCCAGCAGCCCCGGGGCGGTGGATGACGAGCAGTACTTC.